This T cell receptor (beta chain) came from a study of glioma-infiltrating T cells. Trimming stripped 3 bases from V and 1 base from J, with 6 bases between. This CDR3 has 13 residues. The germline V gene encodes CDR1 SNHLY and CDR2 FYNNEI. Amplification of TCR alpha and beta CDR3 regions from RNA used iRepertoire nested multiplex PCR. TCRdb reprocessed the multiplex PCR reads with MiXCR, giving one entry per CDR3 protein. The sample includes approximately 190,000 distinct CDR3 sequences, approximately 30% of them seen just once. This clonotype was seen repeatedly, ten times or more. This sequence was found in a human donor with low-grade glioma or glioblastoma, undergoing nonglioma brain surgery, or in good health (not recorded which). What was sequenced was glioma tissue, nonneoplastic brain tissue, or PBMCs (not recorded which). The rearrangement joins TRBV2 to TRBJ2-5; D unresolved. Here the CDR3 reads CASSERGQETQYF. The CDR3 coding sequence is TGTGCCAGCAGTGAGCGCGGCCAAGAGACCCAGTACTTC.